The 18 T cell receptor beta chains in this list originate from one sample, sequenced in a study of human CD8 memory T cell subsets. Making the TCR beta libraries relied on UMI-labeled 5' RACE. TCRdb re-called the 5' RACE reads; every CDR3 protein appears as one record, without DNA. The listing records approximately 9,400 distinct CDR3 sequences. The sample taken for sequencing was CD8+ T cells from PBMCs. These receptors all come from a human donor in good health.

V usage is TRBV7-6 and J usage is TRBJ1-3. This CDR3 is built from 12 residues. Germline CDR1 and CDR2: SGHVS and FNYEAQ. The CDR3 protein is CASSLDGNTIYF. Based on the CDR3 plus reference TRBV7-6 and TRBJ1-3, the full variable domain is GAGVSQSPRYKVTKRGQDVALRCDPISGHVSLYWYRQALGQGPEFLTYFNYEAQQDKSGLPNDRFSAERPEGSISTLTIQRTEQRDSAMYRCASSLDGNTIYFGEGSWLTVV.

The rearrangement joins TRBV28 to TRBJ1-4. CDR1 and CDR2 (germline): MDHEN, SYDVKM. This CDR3 spans 14 amino acids. CDR3 residues: CASSLEATNEKLFF.

This rearrangement joins TRBV7-9 to TRBJ2-5; TCRdb proposes TRBD2, but this gene call is untestable without DNA. Germline V lookup: CDR1 SEHNR, CDR2 FQNEAQ (reference sequence). This CDR3 comprises 17 residues. CDR3 sequence: CASSSNRLAGSQETQYF. Looking up the rest from reference TRBV7-9 and TRBJ2-5 gives the full variable domain: DTGVSQNPRHKITKRGQNVTFRCDPISEHNRLYWYRQTLGQGPEFLTYFQNEAQLEKSRLLSDRFSAERPKGSFSTLEIQRTEQGDSAMYLCASSSNRLAGSQETQYFGPGTRLLVL.

This rearrangement joins TRBV7-9 to TRBJ1-1. The CDR3 sequence is 15 residues long. Germline values: CDR1 SEHNR, CDR2 FQNEAQ (reference sequence). The CDR3 region is CASSLVRGREPEAFF.

This chain uses TRBV19 with TRBJ1-3. Looked up from germline, CDR1 is LNHDA and CDR2 is SQIVND (reference sequence). The CDR3 is 13 residues long. The CDR3 region is CASTEGAGNTIYF.

The chain recombines TRBV6-1 with TRBJ2-7; absent DNA, TCRdb's TRBD1 call cannot be checked. CDR3 length: 13 amino acids. The germline gives CDR1 MNHNS, CDR2 SASEGT. CDR3 in amino acids: CASSTGEGYEQYF.

The CDR3 spells CASRPGTTNTDTQYF. V and J are TRBV4-2 and TRBJ2-3; with no DNA, the TCRdb D assignment of TRBD1 cannot be verified. Germline V gene data show CDR1 as LGHNA and CDR2 as YNFKEQ. This CDR3 has 15 amino acids.

This clonotype is medium-sized by frequency. This rearrangement joins TRBV7-8 to TRBJ2-7; TCRdb proposes TRBD1, but this gene call is untestable without DNA. Germline V gives CDR1 SGHVS, CDR2 FQNEAQ. CDR3 length: 14 amino acids. CDR3 sequence: CASSLQGVESEQYF.

The gene calls are TRBV28 and TRBJ2-3; TCRdb picks TRBD2, but there is no DNA to check that call. This CDR3 has 15 amino acids. Per the germline V gene, CDR1 is MDHEN and CDR2 is SYDVKM. CDR3 loop: CASVRSGRSTDTQYF.

V is TRBV24-1 and J is TRBJ2-1. Germline assignment: CDR1 KGHDR and CDR2 SFDVKD. This CDR3 spans 16 amino acids. This CDR3 reads CATSDRAGSSYNEQFF.

CDR3 sequence: CASSSRGADEKLFF. The gene calls are TRBV6-6 and TRBJ1-4; TCRdb's D call of TRBD1 is untestable without DNA. This CDR3 is 14 amino acids long. Germline loops: CDR1 MNHNY, CDR2 SVGAGI (reference sequence).

V gene TRBV2 combines with J gene TRBJ2-2; TCRdb's D call, TRBD2, is unchecked because there is no DNA. Germline V gives CDR1 SNHLY, CDR2 FYNNEI. The CDR3 runs to 16 residues. The CDR3 region is CASSPGEGGNTGELFF.

This rearrangement joins TRBV5-1 to TRBJ2-1; checking the TCRdb D call of TRBD1 is not possible without DNA. This CDR3 is built from 15 residues. Germline V CDR1 and CDR2: SGHRS, YFSETQ. This chain's CDR3 is CASGGDRLAYNEQFF.

The chain links TRBV15 to TRBJ2-5; the TCRdb D gene call, TRBD2, has no DNA to confirm it. CDR1 and CDR2 (germline): LNHNV, YYDKDF (reference sequence). This CDR3 comprises 16 residues. The chain's CDR3 is CATSREGLGRQETQYF.

The CDR3 loop is CASSLDGWVSGELFF. This rearrangement joins TRBV7-3 to TRBJ2-2. Germline V gives CDR1 SGHTA, CDR2 FQGTGA. The length of the CDR3 is 15 residues.

This rearrangement joins TRBV6-6 to TRBJ1-1; TCRdb indicates TRBD1, and absent DNA this call remains unverified. The CDR3 totals 14 residues. The germline CDR1 and CDR2 sequences are MNHNY and SVGAGI (reference sequence). This chain's CDR3 is CASSPLEGGTEAFF.

The V call is TRBV7-8, the J call TRBJ1-2; TCRdb returns TRBD1, unconfirmable since there is no DNA. CDR1 and CDR2 from the germline V gene are SGHVS and FQNEAQ. This CDR3 spans 14 amino acids. Here the CDR3 reads CASSSKTGRDGYTF.

The chain recombines TRBV10-3 with TRBJ1-5; without DNA, the TCRdb call of TRBD1 cannot be checked. Germline assignment: CDR1 ENHRY and CDR2 SYGVKD. The CDR3 spans 14 residues. CDR3 residues: CAISDAQGAQPQHF.